This entry lists 8 T cell receptor beta chains sequenced from one sample in a study of shared clonotypes between healthy human individuals. The repertoire was sequenced with immunoSEQ multiplex PCR; TCRdb's copy has only in-frame clones and lacks some. Here the sample spans a few million clones, approximately 92% being singletons. Positive CCR7 selection of CD45RO-negative cells yielded the naive CD8 cells, and terminally differentiated effector memory CD45RA+ cells were excluded. The sample taken for sequencing was naive CD8+ T cells from PBMCs. The receptors were sampled from a young man in good health. Some clones in this sample may be carry-over from other donors' samples.

The chain has TRBV11-2 and TRBJ2-5; D unresolved. Germline V lookup: CDR1 SGHAT, CDR2 FQNNGV. V dropped 3 bases and J dropped 0 bases, with 8 bases sitting between them. This CDR3 spans 14 amino acids. The CDR3: CASSLLGYQETQYF. In DNA form, the CDR3 reads TGTGCCAGCAGCTTGCTGGGGTACCAAGAGACCCAGTACTTC. Full variable domain (remainder filled in from reference TRBV11-2 and TRBJ2-5): EAGVAQSPRYKIIEKRQSVAFWCNPISGHATLYWYQQILGQGPKLLIQFQNNGVVDDSQLPKDRFSAERLKGVDSTLKIQPAKLEDSAVYLCASSLLGYQETQYFGPGTRLLVL.

The chain recombines TRBV4-3 with TRBJ1-2; 8 bases align to TRBD1. The CDR3 totals 20 residues. V trimming: 3 bases; J trimming: 5 bases; junction bases outside the gene matches: 23. The germline V gene encodes CDR1 LGHNA and CDR2 YSLEER. The CDR3 nucleotides are TGCGCCAGCAGCCATCCCACAACACAGGGGGGCTCCTCCTCGAGATATGGCTACACCTTC. It yields the protein CASSHPTTQGGSSSRYGYTF.

On this clone: Other DNA sequences in the sample encode the same CDR3. The chain is built from TRBV7-6 and TRBJ2-7, with 10 bases identical to TRBD2. V lost 1 base, J lost 4 bases, and 7 bases stayed unmatched. The CDR3 has 16 amino acids. Germline V gene sequence: CDR1 SGHVS, CDR2 FNYEAQ. The CDR3 sequence is CASSLGSSGRVYEQYF. CDR3 nucleotide sequence: TGTGCCAGCAGCTTAGGGAGCAGCGGGAGGGTGTACGAGCAGTACTTC.

DNA of the CDR3: TGTGCCAGCAGCCCGAGACCCCTAGCGAGCTCCTACAATGAGCAGTTCTTC. Translating it yields CASSPRPLASSYNEQFF. The V and J genes are TRBV11-3 and TRBJ2-1; the D gene is possibly TRBD2 (6 bases). V lost 5 bases to trimming and J lost 0 bases, with 17 bases between them. The CDR3 loop spans 17 amino acids. CDR1 is SGHNT and CDR2 is YENEEA in the germline V gene.

The V gene is TRBV28, the J gene TRBJ2-7; 7 bases match TRBD1. CDR3 length: 14 residues. Losses at the gene ends were 5 bases for V and 1 base for J; bases not matched to a gene: 5. Germline-derived CDR1 and CDR2 are MDHEN and SYDVKM. The CDR3 DNA reads as TGTGCCAGCAGTATCCGACAGGGTTCCTACGAGCAGTACTTC. It specifies CASSIRQGSYEQYF.

The rearrangement uses TRBV10-3 and TRBJ1-1; TRBD1 matches at 7 bases. Unmatched junction bases numbered 6, after V lost 1 base and J lost 4 bases. The germline gives CDR1 ENHRY, CDR2 SYGVKD. This CDR3 region has 15 residues. The CDR3 is CAISEFRGQGTEAFF. CDR3 DNA: TGTGCCATCAGTGAGTTTAGGGGGCAGGGCACTGAAGCTTTCTTT.

This chain uses TRBV19 with TRBJ1-5; 8 nucleotides agree with TRBD1. This CDR3 region has 15 residues. The trim removed 1 base at V and 5 bases at J, leaving 4 bases unmatched. Germline CDR1 is LNHDA and CDR2 is SQIVND (reference sequence). The CDR3 sequence is CASSIVDREDQPQHF. The CDR3 DNA is TGTGCCAGTAGTATAGTGGACAGGGAGGATCAGCCCCAGCATTTT.

The V call is TRBV5-4, the J call TRBJ2-7, with 11 bases lining up with TRBD2. Germline trimming cut 6 bases from V and 2 bases from J; bases unmatched to any gene: 4. The germline gives CDR1 SGHNT, CDR2 YYREEE (reference sequence). The CDR3 covers 14 residues. DNA for the CDR3: TGTGCCAGCACCACTAGCGGGAGCGCCTACGAGCAGTACTTC. It encodes CASTTSGSAYEQYF.